The T cell receptor beta chain described here comes from a study of regulatory T cells in long-lasting Graves disease. Overall study results and limits: Samples came from peripheral blood alone, without thyroid tissue. It was possible that the small sample size reduced accuracy.

Arm-PCR of CDR3 regions and iRepertoire HTBI primers were used to build TCR beta libraries. Authors' processing steps: From all samples, identification returned 13 to 15 TRBJ and 60 to 80 TRBV segments. In TCRdb, the multiplex PCR reads were re-called with MiXCR into one record per CDR3 protein. These V and J calls originate from TCRdb's pipeline instead of the authors' own analysis. Of 400,000 to 500,000 distinct CDR3 sequences listed, 14% to 15% are singletons. A word on this clonotype: Antigen: not known. An end of the junction differs from the germline gene, which may be a read error.

CDR1 SGHRS and CDR2 YFSETQ come from the germline V gene. CDR3 length: 15 residues. Time point defined: newly diagnosed GD, antithyroid drugs for less than 3 months. The authors made the TCR library using RNA they extracted from PBMCs. From an endocrinology department in Xi'an, China, came the patients. These data were likewise used in another study, on T cells in Graves' hyperthyroidism and ophthalmopathy.

The receptor was derived from a woman aged 40 to 50 with Graves disease. Sequencing used peripheral blood mononuclear cells (PBMCs), obtained at new diagnosis, from a patient treated with antithyroid drugs. The chain is built from TRBV5-1 and TRBJ2-2, with 11 bases fitting TRBD1. The CDR3 is CASSFGQGAGGELFF. For the CDR3, the DNA is TGTGCCAGCAGCTTCGGACAGGGGGCTGGCGGGGAGCTGTTTTTT.